Below, 6 T cell receptor beta chains from the same sample are listed, as sequenced in a study of blood T cell repertoires in COVID-19. TCRdb's table, derived via immunoSEQ multiplex PCR, lists solely in-frame clones and lacks some. This sample has 25,000 to 35,000 clones; roughly two thirds occur once, and the top ten carry roughly a sixth. The source material was peripheral blood. These TCRs come from a human donor in a cohort sampled during active COVID-19.

V usage is TRBV6-2 or TRBV6-3 and J usage is TRBJ2-5, with TRBD2 matching over 10 bases. The V gene's germline CDR1 is MNHEY and CDR2 SVGEGT. The CDR3 covers 14 residues. Losses at the gene ends were 5 bases for V and 2 bases for J; bases not matched to a gene: 2. The CDR3 loop is CASSVAGGQETQYF. In DNA form, the CDR3 reads TGTGCCAGCAGTGTAGCGGGGGGACAAGAGACCCAGTACTTC.

The rearrangement uses TRBV6-5 and TRBJ1-6; 8 nucleotides line up with TRBD1. The CDR3 has 15 amino acids. Germline V CDR1 and CDR2: MNHEY, SVGAGI. After removal of 2 bases from V and 7 bases from J, the junction contained 4 bases not matched to a gene. The CDR3 loop reads CASSYTRQGNSPLHF. The CDR3 DNA reads TGTGCCAGCAGTTACACCCGACAGGGGAATTCACCCCTCCACTTT.

The V call is TRBV7-8, the J call TRBJ1-2; a possible D gene is TRBD1 (6 bases). The CDR3 is 17 amino acids. CDR1 and CDR2 (germline): SGHVS, FQNEAQ. V was clipped by 2 bases and J by 3 bases, with 19 bases between them. This CDR3 is CASSLPSTGSAYYGYTF. The CDR3 nucleotides are TGTGCCAGCAGCTTACCCTCTACAGGGTCGGCCTACTATGGCTACACCTTC.

This rearrangement joins TRBV3-1 (or the pseudogene TRBV3-2) to TRBJ1-3, with 11 positions matching TRBD1. Germline V gene sequence: CDR1 LGHDT, CDR2 YNNKEL (reference sequence). V dropped 8 bases and J dropped 3; count of bases not matched to a gene: 3. The CDR3 sequence is 14 residues long. The chain's CDR3 is CASSDRGLGNTIYF. The CDR3 region has the DNA TGTGCCAGCTCGGACAGGGGGCTTGGAAACACCATATATTTT.

The rearrangement links TRBV11-2 to TRBJ2-7; maybe TRBD2 (6 bases). Germline CDR1 reads SGHAT; CDR2 reads FQNNGV. With 1 base removed from V and 7 bases from J, the gap between germline ends came to 11 bases. This CDR3 has 13 residues. CDR3 DNA: TGTGCCAGCAGCTTAGGCGGGGCAGTTGAGCAGTACTTC. It codes for CASSLGGAVEQYF. Drawing the rest from reference TRBV11-2 and TRBJ2-7, the complete variable domain is EAGVAQSPRYKIIEKRQSVAFWCNPISGHATLYWYQQILGQGPKLLIQFQNNGVVDDSQLPKDRFSAERLKGVDSTLKIQPAKLEDSAVYLCASSLGGAVEQYFGPGTRLTVT.

A few counts support this clone. The chain has TRBV28 and TRBJ2-1; TRBD2 matches at 10 bases. Germline V gene sequence: CDR1 MDHEN, CDR2 SYDVKM. The V segment lost 6 bases and the J segment 3 bases; nucleotides outside the gene matches: 8. There are 16 residues in the CDR3. CDR3 region: CASRFRGTSVYNEQFF. The CDR3 nucleotides read TGTGCCAGCAGGTTCCGCGGGACTAGCGTCTACAATGAGCAGTTCTTC.